This T cell receptor beta chain was captured by sequencing in a study of cytomegalovirus exposure and HLA in healthy donors. Overall study findings and caveats: A list of more than 150 TCR beta chains associated with cytomegalovirus was given.

Use of 60 Vbeta and 13 Jbeta primers characterized the PCR. The protocol was immunoSEQ multiplex PCR, while the TCRdb copy is restricted to in-frame clones and leaves out a portion. The table records 150,000 to 200,000 clones, about 80% of them present only once. The V segment lost 0 bases and the J segment 3 bases; nucleotides outside the gene matches: 8. The germline CDR1 and CDR2 sequences are ENHRY and SYGVKD. The CDR3 spans 17 residues. As regards this clone: Its antigen is unknown.

The V and J genes are TRBV10-3 and TRBJ2-1, with 7 bases lining up with TRBD2. The sample comprised PBMCs. This TCR was recovered from a young man in good health and CMV-seronegative. For the CDR3, the DNA is TGTGCCATCAGTGAGTCGTTGGGAGGGGACCTCTACAATGAGCAGTTCTTC. It specifies CAISESLGGDLYNEQFF.